This TCR beta chain was retrieved from a study of T cells after posttransplantation cyclophosphamide. Busulfan-fludarabine conditioning, marrow transplant, and cyclophosphamide on days +3 and +4 were administered. Clones were read by immunoSEQ multiplex PCR, and TCRdb kept only the in-frame ones, dropping some. The table records 23,000 or so clones without singletons, the ten largest covering less than 2%. By sample fraction, this clone is medium-sized. V lost 4 bases and J lost 4, with 10 bases in between. Germline lookup yields CDR1 LNHDA and CDR2 SQIVND (reference sequence). CDR3 length: 14 amino acids.

The chain links TRBV19 to TRBJ1-4; D is unclear. This receptor was taken from a male patient in his late teens or twenties who received an allogeneic stem cell transplant from a related donor, was CMV-positive, and had no GVHD. Some T cells here may be from the graft donor. The specimen was PBMCs, collected after allogeneic stem cell transplant with posttransplant cyclophosphamide. The CDR3 sequence: CASSNRRNNEKLFF. The DNA of the CDR3 is TGTGCCAGTAGTAATCGGCGGAATAATGAAAAACTGTTTTTT. Full variable domain (outside the CDR3, taken from reference TRBV19 and TRBJ1-4): DGGITQSPKYLFRKEGQNVTLSCEQNLNHDAMYWYRQDPGQGLRLIYYSQIVNDFQKGDIAEGYSVSREKKESFPLTVTSAQKNPTAFYLCASSNRRNNEKLFFGSGTQLSVL.